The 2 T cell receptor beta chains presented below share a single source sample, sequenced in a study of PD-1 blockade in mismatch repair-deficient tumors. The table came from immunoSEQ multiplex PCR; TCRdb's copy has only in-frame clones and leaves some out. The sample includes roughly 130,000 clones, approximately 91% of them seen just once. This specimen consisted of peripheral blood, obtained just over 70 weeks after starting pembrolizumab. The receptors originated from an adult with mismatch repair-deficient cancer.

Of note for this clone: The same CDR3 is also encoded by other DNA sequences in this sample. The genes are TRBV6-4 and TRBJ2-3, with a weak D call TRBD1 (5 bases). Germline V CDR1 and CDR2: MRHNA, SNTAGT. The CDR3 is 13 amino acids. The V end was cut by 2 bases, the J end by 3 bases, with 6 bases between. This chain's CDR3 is CASSDRGTDTQYF. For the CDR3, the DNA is TGTGCCAGCAGTGACAGGGGAACAGATACGCAGTATTTT.

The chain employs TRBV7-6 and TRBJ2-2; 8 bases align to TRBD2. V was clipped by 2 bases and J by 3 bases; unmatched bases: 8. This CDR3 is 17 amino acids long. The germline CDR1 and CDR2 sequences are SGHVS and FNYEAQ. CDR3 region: CASSLTGGPGYTGELFF. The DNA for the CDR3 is TGTGCCAGCAGCTTAACGGGAGGGCCCGGTTACACCGGGGAGCTGTTTTTT.